This TCR beta chain was obtained from a study of T cell changes during pregnancy in multiple sclerosis. CDR3 length equals 16 residues. Unmatched junction bases numbered 0, after V lost 1 base and J lost 0 bases. Per germline, CDR1 SEHNR and CDR2 FQNEAQ (reference sequence). The method was immunoSEQ multiplex PCR; TCRdb's version includes in-frame clones alone and lacks a portion of them. The table has tens of thousands of clones, around 94% seen once; the top ten hold about 0.8%. The chain links TRBV7-9 to TRBJ2-2, with 9 bases that match TRBD2. The source material was peripheral blood, sampled in the third trimester of pregnancy. The receptor comes from a female donor with multiple sclerosis, enrolled in a pregnancy study. The chain's CDR3 is CASSLGGRANTGELFF. The CDR3 bases are TGTGCCAGCAGCTTAGGCGGGAGGGCGAACACCGGGGAGCTGTTTTTT.